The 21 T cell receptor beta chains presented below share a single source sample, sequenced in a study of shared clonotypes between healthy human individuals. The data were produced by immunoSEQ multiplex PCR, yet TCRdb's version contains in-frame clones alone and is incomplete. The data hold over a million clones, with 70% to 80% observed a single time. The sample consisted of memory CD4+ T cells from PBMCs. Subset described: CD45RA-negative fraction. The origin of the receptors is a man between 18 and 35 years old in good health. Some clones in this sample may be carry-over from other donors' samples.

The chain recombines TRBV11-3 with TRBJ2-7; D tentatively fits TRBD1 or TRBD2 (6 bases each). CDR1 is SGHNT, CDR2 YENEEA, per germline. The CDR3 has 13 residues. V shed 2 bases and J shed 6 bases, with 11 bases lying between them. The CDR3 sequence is CASSLIEGGEQYF. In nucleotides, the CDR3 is TGTGCCAGCAGCTTAATCGAGGGGGGCGAGCAGTACTTC.

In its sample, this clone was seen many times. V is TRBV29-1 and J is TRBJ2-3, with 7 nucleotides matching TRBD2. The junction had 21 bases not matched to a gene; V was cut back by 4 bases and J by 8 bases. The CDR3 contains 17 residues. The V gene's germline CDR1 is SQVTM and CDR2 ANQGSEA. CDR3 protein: CSVGVGYGGRAFGTQYF. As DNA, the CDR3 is TGCAGCGTTGGAGTTGGTTACGGCGGGAGAGCTTTTGGTACGCAGTATTTT.

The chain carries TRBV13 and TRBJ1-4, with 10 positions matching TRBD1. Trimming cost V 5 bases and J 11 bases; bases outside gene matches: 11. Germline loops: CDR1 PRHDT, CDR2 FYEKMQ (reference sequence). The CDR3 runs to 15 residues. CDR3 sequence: CASSLQQTGGVKLFF. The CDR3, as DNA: TGTGCCAGCAGCCTACAGCAGACAGGGGGCGTTAAACTGTTTTTT. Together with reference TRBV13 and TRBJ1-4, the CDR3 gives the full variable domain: AAGVIQSPRHLIKEKRETATLKCYPIPRHDTVYWYQQGPGQDPQFLISFYEKMQSDKGSIPDRFSAQQFSDYHSELNMSSLELGDSALYFCASSLQQTGGVKLFFGSGTQLSVL.

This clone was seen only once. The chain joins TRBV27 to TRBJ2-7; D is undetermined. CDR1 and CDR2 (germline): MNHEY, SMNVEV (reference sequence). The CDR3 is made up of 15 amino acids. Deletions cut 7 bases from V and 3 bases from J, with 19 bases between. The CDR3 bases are TGTGCCAGCACCCGTCACCCCCACGGAAGCTACGAGCAGTACTTC. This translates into CASTRHPHGSYEQYF.

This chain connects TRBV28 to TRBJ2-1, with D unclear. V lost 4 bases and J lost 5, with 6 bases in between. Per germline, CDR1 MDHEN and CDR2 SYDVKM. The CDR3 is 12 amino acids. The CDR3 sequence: CASSSRHNEQFF. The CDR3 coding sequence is TGTGCCAGCAGTTCACGACACAATGAGCAGTTCTTC. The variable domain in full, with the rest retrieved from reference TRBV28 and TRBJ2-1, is DVKVTQSSRYLVKRTGEKVFLECVQDMDHENMFWYRQDPGLGLRLIYFSYDVKMKEKGDIPEGYSVSREKKERFSLILESASTNQTSMYLCASSSRHNEQFFGPGTRLTVL.

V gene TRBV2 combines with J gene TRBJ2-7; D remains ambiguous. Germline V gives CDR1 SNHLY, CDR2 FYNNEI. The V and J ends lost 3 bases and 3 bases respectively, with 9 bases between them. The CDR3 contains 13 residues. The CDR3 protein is CASSESVYYEQYF. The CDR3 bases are TGTGCCAGCAGTGAGTCGGTATACTACGAGCAGTACTTC.

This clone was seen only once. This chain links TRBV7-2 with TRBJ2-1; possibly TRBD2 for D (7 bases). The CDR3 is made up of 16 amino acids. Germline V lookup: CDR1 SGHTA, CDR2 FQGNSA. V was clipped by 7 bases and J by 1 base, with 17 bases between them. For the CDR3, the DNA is TGTGCCAGCACCTCCGGGGGCGGGAGATCCTACAATGAGCAGTTCTTC. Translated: CASTSGGGRSYNEQFF.

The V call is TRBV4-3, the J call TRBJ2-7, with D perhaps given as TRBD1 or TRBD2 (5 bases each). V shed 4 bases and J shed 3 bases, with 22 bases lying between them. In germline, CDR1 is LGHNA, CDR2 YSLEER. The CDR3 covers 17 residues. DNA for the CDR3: TGCGCCAGCAGCCCGGGACCCATGGCGACTGGCGACTACGAGCAGTACTTC. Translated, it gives CASSPGPMATGDYEQYF.

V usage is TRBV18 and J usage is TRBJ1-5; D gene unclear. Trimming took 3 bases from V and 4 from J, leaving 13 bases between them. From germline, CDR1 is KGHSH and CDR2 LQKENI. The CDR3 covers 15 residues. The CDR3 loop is CASSPGPGLNQPQHF. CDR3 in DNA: TGTGCCAGCTCACCCGGGCCAGGTTTAAATCAGCCCCAGCATTTT.

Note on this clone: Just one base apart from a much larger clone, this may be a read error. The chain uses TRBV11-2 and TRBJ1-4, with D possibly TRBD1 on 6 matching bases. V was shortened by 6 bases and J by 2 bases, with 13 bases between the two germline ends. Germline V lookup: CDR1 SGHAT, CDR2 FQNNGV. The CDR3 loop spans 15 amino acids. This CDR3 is CASSFLGATNEKLFF. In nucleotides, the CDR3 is TGTGCCAGCAGTTTCTTGGGGGCGACTAATGAAAAACTGTTTTTT.

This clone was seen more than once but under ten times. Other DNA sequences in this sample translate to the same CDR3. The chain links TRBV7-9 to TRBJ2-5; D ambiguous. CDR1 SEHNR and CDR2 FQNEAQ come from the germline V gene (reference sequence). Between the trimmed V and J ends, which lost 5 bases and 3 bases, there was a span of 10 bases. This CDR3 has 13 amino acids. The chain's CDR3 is CASSRGGKETQYF. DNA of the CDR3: TGTGCCAGCAGCCGAGGTGGGAAAGAGACCCAGTACTTC.

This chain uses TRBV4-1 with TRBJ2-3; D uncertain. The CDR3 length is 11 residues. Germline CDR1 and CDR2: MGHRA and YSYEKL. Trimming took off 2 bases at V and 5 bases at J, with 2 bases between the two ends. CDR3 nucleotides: TGCGCCAGCAGCCAAAAAGATACGCAGTATTTT. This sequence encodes CASSQKDTQYF.

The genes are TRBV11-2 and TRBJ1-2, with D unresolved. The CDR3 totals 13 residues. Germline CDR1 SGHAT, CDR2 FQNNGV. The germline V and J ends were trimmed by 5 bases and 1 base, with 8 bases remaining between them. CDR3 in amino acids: CASSRTGNYGYTF. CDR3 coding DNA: TGTGCCAGCAGCCGGACCGGTAACTATGGCTACACCTTC.

In nucleotides, the CDR3 is TGTGCCAGCAGCGTACGGGGGGTTGGGCAGCCCCAGCATTTT. It translates to CASSVRGVGQPQHF. The rearrangement uses TRBV9 and TRBJ1-5, with TRBD1 as a possible D gene (5 bases). The V gene lost 1 base and the J gene lost 7 bases, with 12 bases spanning the gap. There are 14 residues in the CDR3. Germline V gene lookup returns CDR1 SGDLS and CDR2 YYNGEE.

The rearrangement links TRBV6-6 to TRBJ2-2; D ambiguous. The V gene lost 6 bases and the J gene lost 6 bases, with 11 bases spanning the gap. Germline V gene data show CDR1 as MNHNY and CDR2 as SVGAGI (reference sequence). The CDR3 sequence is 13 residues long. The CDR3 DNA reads TGTGCCAGCAGCCCAAGCTCTCCCGGGGAGCTGTTTTTT. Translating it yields CASSPSSPGELFF.

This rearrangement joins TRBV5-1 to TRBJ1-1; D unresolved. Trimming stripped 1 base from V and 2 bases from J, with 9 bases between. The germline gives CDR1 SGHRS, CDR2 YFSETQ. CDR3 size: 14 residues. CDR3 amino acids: CASSLPGGNTEAFF. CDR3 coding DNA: TGCGCCAGCAGCTTGCCGGGAGGAAACACTGAAGCTTTCTTT.

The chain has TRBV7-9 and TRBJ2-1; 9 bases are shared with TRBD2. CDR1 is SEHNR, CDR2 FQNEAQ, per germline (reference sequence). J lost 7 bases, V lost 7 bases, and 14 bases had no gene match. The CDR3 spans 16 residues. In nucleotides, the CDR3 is TGTGCCAGCACGGGGGGCGGTAGCGGGAGAGGGAATGAGCAGTTCTTC. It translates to CASTGGGSGRGNEQFF.

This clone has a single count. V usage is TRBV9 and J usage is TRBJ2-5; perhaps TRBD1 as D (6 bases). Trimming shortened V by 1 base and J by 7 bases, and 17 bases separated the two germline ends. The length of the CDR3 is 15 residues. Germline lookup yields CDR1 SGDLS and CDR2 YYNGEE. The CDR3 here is CASSVTGQPLGTQYF. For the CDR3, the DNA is TGTGCCAGCAGCGTAACAGGGCAACCCCTGGGGACCCAGTACTTC.

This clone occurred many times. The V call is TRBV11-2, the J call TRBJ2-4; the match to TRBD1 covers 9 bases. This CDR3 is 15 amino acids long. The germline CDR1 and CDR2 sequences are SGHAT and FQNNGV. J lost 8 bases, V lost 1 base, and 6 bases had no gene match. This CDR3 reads CASSLGGTGRDIQYF. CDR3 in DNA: TGTGCCAGCAGCTTAGGGGGGACAGGGAGAGACATTCAGTACTTC.

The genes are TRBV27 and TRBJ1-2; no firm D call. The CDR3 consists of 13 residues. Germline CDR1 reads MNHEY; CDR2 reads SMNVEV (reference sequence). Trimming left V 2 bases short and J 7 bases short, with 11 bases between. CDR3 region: CASSLAFGFGYTF. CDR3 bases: TGTGCCAGCAGTTTAGCTTTCGGGTTTGGCTACACCTTC.

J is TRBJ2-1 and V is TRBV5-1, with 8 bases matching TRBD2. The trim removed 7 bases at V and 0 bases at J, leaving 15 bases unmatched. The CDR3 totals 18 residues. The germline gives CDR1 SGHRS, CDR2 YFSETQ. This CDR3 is CASGRLREAQSSYNEQFF. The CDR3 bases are TGCGCCAGCGGTCGCTTGCGGGAGGCACAAAGCTCCTACAATGAGCAGTTCTTC.